This T cell receptor (beta chain) is from a study of blood T cell repertoires in COVID-19. Study-level background: In each case, the material was cDNA or gDNA derived from T cells, B-cell-depleted T cells, or PBMCs.

Using immunoSEQ multiplex PCR, the repertoire was profiled, and TCRdb retains in-frame clones only, with some absent. The table records a few hundred thousand clones, 86% of them present only once. V was cut by 5 bases and J by 6 bases, with 17 bases left in between. This CDR3 comprises 15 residues. CDR1 and CDR2 from the germline V gene are MNHNY and SVGAGI (reference sequence). The source of this sequence is a man aged 40-50 years who had recovered from COVID-19. V usage is TRBV6-6 and J usage is TRBJ1-5, with D possibly being TRBD1 (6 bases). The specimen sequenced was peripheral blood. The chain's CDR3 is CASSQGRGGSQPQHF. The DNA of the CDR3 is TGTGCCAGCAGTCAGGGCCGTGGGGGCAGTCAGCCCCAGCATTTT.